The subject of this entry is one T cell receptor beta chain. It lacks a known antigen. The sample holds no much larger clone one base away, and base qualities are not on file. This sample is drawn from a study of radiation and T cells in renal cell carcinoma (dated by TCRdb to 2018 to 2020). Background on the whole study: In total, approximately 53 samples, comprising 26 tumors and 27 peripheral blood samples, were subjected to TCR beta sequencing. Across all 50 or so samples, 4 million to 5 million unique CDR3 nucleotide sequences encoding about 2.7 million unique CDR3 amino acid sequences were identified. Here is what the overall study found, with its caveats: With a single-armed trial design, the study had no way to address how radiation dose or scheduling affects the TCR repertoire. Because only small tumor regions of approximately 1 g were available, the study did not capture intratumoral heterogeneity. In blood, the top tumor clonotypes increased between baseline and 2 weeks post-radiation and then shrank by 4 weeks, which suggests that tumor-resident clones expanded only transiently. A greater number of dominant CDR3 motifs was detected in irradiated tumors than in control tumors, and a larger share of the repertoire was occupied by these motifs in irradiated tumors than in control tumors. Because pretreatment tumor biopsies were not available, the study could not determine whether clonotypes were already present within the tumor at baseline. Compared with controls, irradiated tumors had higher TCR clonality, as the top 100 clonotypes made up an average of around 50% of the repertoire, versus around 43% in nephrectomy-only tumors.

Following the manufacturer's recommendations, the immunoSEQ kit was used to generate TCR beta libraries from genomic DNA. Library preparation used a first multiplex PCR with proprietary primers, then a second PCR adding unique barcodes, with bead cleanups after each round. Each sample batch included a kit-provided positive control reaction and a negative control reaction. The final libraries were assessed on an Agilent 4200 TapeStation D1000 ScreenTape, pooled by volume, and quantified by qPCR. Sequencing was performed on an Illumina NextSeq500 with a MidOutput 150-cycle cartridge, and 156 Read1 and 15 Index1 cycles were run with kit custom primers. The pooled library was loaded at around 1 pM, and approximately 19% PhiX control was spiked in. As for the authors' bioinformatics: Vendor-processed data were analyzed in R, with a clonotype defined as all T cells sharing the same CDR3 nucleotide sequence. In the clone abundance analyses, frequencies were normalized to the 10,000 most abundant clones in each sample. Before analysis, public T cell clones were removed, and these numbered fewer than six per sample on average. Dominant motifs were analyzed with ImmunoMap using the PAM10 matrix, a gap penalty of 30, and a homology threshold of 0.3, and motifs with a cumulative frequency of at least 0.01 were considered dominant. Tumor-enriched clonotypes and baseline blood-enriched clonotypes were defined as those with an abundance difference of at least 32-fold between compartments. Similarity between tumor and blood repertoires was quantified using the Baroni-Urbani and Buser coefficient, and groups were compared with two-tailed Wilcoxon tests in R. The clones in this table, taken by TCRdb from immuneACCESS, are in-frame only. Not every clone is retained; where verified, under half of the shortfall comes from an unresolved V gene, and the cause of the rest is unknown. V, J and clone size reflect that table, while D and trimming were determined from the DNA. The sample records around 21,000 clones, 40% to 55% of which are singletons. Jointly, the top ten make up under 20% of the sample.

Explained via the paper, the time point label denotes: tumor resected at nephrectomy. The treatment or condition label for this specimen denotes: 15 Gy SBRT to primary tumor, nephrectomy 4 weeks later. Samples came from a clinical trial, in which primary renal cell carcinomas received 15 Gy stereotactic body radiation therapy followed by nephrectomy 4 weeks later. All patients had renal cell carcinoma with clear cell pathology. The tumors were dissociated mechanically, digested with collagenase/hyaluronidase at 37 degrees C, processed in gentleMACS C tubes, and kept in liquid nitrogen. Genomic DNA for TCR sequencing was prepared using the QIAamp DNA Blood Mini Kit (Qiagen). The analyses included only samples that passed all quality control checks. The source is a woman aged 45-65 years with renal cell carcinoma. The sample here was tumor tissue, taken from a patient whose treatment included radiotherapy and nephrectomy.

The encoded CDR3 is CASSPQRSGNYGYTF. The DNA is as follows: TGCGCCAGCAGCCCACAAAGGTCGGGTAACTATGGCTACACCTTC. The chain uses TRBV4-3 and TRBJ1-2; too little of a D gene remains to name it. Trimming costs V 4 bases and J 1 base, and their ends lie 13 bases apart. The germline V gene sets CDR1 to LGHNA and CDR2 to YSLEER. Measured from the cysteine to the phenylalanine, the CDR3 is 15 residues long. This entry keeps only the CDR3 DNA: 45 bases, framed from base 1.